Below, one TCR beta chain is given with its context. The antigen is undetermined. There were TCR beta CDR3 regions amplified from RNA transcripts. The HTBI primer set was used in a first-round RT-PCR of the TCR CDR3. Using its own MiXCR run on the multiplex PCR reads, TCRdb lists one record per CDR3 protein. The sample holds 200,000 to 250,000 distinct CDR3 sequences, about 15% seen once. These data originate in a study of T cells in Graves' hyperthyroidism and ophthalmopathy. Germline assignment: CDR1 MNHEY and CDR2 SMNVEV (reference sequence). The CDR3 has 13 amino acids. V shed 6 bases and J 7 bases; nucleotides not matched to a gene: 4. Patients aged 18 to 65 had newly diagnosed hyperthyroidism lasting under 2 months. Out of more than 8 ml of fresh peripheral blood came the PBMCs. Study-wide points: A model built on 13 V-J features separated ophthalmopathy from stable hyperthyroidism.

This chain links TRBV27 with TRBJ2-3, with 10 positions matching TRBD1. The receptor's source is a man aged 50 to 59 with Graves' hyperthyroidism. Sequenced sample: blood. For the CDR3, the DNA is TGTGCCAGCAGGGACAGGGGGGGAAATACGCAGTATTTT. Translated, it gives CASRDRGGNTQYF.